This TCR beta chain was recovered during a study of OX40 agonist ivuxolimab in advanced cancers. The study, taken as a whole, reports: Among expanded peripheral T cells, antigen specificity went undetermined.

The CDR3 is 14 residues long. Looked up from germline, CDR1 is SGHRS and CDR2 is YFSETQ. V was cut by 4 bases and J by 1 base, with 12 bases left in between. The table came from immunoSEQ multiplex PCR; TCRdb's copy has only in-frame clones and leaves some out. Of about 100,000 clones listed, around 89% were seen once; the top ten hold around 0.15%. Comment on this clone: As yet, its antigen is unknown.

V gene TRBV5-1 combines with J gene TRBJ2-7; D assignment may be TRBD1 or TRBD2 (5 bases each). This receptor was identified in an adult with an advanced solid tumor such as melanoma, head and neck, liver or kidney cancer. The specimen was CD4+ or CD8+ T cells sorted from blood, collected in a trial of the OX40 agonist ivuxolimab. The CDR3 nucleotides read TGCGCCAGCAGCACCTCCGGGACGTCCTACGAGCAGTACTTC. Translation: CASSTSGTSYEQYF.